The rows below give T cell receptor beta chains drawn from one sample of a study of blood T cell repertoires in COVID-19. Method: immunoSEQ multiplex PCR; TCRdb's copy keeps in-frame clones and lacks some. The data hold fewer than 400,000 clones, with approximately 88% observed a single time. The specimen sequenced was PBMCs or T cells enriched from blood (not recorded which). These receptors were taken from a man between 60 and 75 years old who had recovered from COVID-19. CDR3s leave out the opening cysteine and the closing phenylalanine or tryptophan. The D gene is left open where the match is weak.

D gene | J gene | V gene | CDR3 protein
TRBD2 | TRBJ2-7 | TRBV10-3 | AIRGTSGTYEQY
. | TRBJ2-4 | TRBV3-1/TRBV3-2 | ASSLPGAKNIQY
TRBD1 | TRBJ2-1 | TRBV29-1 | SGHRGIYNEQF
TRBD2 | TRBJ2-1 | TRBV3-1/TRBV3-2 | ASSPYSHPGGKQF
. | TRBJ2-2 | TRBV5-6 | ASSLYSPQGFQGELF
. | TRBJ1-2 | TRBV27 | ASSYTGDYGYT
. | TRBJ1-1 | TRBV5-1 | ASSPAGGMNTEAF
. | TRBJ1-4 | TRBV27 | ASSPWGLVGEKLF
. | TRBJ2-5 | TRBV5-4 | ASSLGLVKETQY
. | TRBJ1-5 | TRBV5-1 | ASSLGGARNQPQH
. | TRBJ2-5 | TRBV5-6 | ASSSLRGQETQY
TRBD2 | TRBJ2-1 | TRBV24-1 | ATSDLGRGLAGDEQF
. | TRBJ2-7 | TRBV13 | ASSLVGLPYEQY